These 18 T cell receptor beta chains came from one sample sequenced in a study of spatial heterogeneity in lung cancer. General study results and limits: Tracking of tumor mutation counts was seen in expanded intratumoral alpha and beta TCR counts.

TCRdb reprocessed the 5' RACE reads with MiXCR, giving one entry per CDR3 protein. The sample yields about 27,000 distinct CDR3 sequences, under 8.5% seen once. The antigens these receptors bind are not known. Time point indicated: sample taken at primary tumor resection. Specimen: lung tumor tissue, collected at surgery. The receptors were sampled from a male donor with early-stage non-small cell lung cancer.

Here the CDR3 DNA reads TGTGCCATCAGGGGGACTAGCGGGGGACTAGATACGCAGTATTTT. Its protein product is CAIRGTSGGLDTQYF. The chain couples TRBV10-3 to TRBJ2-3; 14 nucleotides match TRBD2. This CDR3 spans 15 amino acids. The germline CDR1 and CDR2 sequences are ENHRY and SYGVKD. V lost 6 bases, J lost 5 bases, and 4 bases stayed unmatched.

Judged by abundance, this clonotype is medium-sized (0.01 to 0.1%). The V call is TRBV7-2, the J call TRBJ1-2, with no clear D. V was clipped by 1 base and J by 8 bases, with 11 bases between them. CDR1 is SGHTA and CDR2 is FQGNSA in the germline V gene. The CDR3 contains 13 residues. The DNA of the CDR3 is TGTGCCAGCAGCTTAGTTGGGAGAGGAGGCTACACCTTC. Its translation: CASSLVGRGGYTF.

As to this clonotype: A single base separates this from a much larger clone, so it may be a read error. CDR3 sequence reads: CASSAGGFCTEAFF. Written as DNA, the CDR3 is TGTGCCAGCTCAGCAGGGGGTTTTTGCACTGAAGCTTTCTTT. The rearrangement links TRBV18 to TRBJ1-1, with 7 bases lining up with TRBD1. Unmatched junction bases numbered 7, after V lost 5 bases and J lost 4 bases. Germline-derived CDR1 and CDR2 are KGHSH and LQKENI. This CDR3 is 14 amino acids long.

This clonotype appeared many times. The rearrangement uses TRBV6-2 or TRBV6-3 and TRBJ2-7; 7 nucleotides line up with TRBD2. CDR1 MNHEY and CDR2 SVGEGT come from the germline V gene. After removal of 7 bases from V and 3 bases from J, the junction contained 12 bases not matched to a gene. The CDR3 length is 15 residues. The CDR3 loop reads CASTRRAGSFYEQYF. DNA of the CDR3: TGTGCCAGCACCCGAAGAGCGGGGAGCTTCTACGAGCAGTACTTC.

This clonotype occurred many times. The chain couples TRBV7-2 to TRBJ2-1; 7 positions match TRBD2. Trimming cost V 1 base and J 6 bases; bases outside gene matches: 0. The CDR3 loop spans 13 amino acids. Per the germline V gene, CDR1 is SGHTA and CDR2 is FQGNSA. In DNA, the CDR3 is TGTGCCAGCAGCTTAGAGCGGGGCAATGAGCAGTTCTTC. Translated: CASSLERGNEQFF.

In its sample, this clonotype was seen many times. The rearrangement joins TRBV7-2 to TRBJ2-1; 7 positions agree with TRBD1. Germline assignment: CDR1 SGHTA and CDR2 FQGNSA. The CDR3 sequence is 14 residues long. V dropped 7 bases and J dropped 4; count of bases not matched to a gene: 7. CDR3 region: CASNPGQSYNEQFF. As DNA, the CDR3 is TGTGCCAGCAACCCGGGACAGTCTTACAATGAGCAGTTCTTC.

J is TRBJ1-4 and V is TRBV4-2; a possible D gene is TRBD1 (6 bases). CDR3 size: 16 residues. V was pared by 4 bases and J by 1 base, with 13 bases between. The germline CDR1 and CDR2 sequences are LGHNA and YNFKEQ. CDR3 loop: CASSLQPGQTNEKLFF. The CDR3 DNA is TGTGCCAGCAGCCTTCAACCGGGACAAACTAATGAAAAACTGTTTTTT.

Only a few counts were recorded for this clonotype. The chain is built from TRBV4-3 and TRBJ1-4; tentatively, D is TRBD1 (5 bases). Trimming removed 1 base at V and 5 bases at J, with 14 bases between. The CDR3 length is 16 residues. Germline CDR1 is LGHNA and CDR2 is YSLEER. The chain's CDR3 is CASSQVTGTVNEKLFF. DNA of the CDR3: TGCGCCAGCAGCCAAGTAACCGGGACCGTCAATGAAAAACTGTTTTTT.

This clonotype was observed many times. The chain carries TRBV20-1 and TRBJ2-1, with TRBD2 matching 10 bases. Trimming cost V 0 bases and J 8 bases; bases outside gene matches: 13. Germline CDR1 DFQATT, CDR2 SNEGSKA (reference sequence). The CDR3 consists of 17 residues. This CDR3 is CSARDLGLSSGGDEQFF. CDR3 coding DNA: TGCAGTGCTAGAGATCTAGGGCTCTCTAGCGGGGGAGATGAGCAGTTCTTC.

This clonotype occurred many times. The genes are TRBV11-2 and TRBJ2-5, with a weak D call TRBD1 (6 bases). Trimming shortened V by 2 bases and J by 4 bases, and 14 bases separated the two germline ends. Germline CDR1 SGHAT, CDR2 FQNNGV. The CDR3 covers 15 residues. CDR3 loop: CASSLRSGVRETQYF. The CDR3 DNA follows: TGTGCCAGCAGCTTAAGGTCAGGGGTGCGAGAGACCCAGTACTTC. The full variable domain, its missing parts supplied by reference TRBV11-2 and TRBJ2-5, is EAGVAQSPRYKIIEKRQSVAFWCNPISGHATLYWYQQILGQGPKLLIQFQNNGVVDDSQLPKDRFSAERLKGVDSTLKIQPAKLEDSAVYLCASSLRSGVRETQYFGPGTRLLVL.

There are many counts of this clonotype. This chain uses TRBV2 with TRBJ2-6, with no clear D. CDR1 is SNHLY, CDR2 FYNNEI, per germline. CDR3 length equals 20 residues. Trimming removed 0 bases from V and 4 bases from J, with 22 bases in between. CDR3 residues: CASSEALIGRSNYGANVLTF. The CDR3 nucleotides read TGTGCCAGCAGTGAAGCGCTTATAGGACGATCGAATTACGGGGCCAACGTCCTGACTTTC.

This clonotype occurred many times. The CDR3, as DNA: TGTGCCAGCAGTGGGGCAGGGGATACGCAGTATTTT. Translated, it gives CASSGAGDTQYF. This chain uses TRBV27 with TRBJ2-3; D may be TRBD1 (5 bases). The CDR3 spans 12 residues. Trimming shortened V by 5 bases and J by 6 bases, and 9 bases separated the two germline ends. Germline lookup yields CDR1 MNHEY and CDR2 SMNVEV (reference sequence).

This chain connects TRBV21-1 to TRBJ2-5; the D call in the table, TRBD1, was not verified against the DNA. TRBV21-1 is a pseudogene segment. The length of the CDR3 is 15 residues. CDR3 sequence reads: CASIIGTGAGETQYF. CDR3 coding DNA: TGTGCCAGCATCATAGGGACAGGGGCAGGAGAGACCCAGTACTTC.

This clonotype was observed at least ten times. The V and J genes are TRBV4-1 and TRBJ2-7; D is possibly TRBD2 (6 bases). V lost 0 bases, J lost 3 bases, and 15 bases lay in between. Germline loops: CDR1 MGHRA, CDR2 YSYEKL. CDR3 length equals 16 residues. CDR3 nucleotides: TGCGCCAGCAGCCAAGAGGGAGGTACCCAAGACTACGAGCAGTACTTC. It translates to CASSQEGGTQDYEQYF.

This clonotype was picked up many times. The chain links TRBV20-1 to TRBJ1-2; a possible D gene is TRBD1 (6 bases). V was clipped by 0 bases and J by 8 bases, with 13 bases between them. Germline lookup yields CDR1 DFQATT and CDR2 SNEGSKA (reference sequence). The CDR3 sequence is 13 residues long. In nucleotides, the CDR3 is TGCAGTGCTAGAGATTGGGCAGGGGACGGCTACACCTTC. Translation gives CSARDWAGDGYTF.

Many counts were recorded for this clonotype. CDR3 amino acids: CASSTPLGQPQHF. The DNA of the CDR3 is TGTGCCAGCAGCACCCCCCTGGGGCAGCCCCAGCATTTT. The chain has TRBV7-2 and TRBJ1-5; D unresolved. Germline CDR1 reads SGHTA; CDR2 reads FQGNSA. The germline V and J ends were trimmed by 5 bases and 7 bases, with 12 bases remaining between them. The CDR3 runs to 13 residues.

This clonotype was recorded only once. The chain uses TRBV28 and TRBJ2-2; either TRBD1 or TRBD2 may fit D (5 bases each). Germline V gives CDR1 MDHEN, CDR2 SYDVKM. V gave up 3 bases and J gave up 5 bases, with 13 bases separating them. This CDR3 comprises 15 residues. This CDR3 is CASSFLGAGTGELFF. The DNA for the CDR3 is TGTGCCAGCAGTTTCCTCGGGGCCGGTACCGGGGAGCTGTTTTTT.

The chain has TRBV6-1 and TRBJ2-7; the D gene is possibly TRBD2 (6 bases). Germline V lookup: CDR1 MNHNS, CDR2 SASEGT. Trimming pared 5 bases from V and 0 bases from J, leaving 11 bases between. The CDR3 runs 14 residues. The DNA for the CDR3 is TGTGCCAGCAGTAGGGACTCCAACTCCTACGAGCAGTACTTC. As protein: CASSRDSNSYEQYF.